The clone carrying this T cell receptor (beta chain) was seen only a few times. Its specificity is not known. The table came from immunoSEQ multiplex PCR; TCRdb's copy has only in-frame clones and leaves some out. The table includes more than 90,000 clones, 86% detected once. V gave up 4 bases and J gave up 3 bases, with 11 bases separating them. Germline V gene sequence: CDR1 SQVTM, CDR2 ANQGSEA. This CDR3 spans 13 amino acids. These data originate in a study of T cell responses to AZD1222 COVID-19 vaccine. Study-wide results and limits: None of the repertoires were sampled until the peak T cell response had passed. Unmutated variant regions reportedly attract nearly half of all spike-specific TCRs. Females made up more of the donors, who were largely white British, and clonal diversity may have come out too low.

V usage is TRBV29-1 and J usage is TRBJ2-3; D gene unclear. The sequencing used peripheral blood, collected 28 days after the second AZD1222 dose. This receptor was identified in an adult who received the AZD1222 COVID-19 vaccine. This CDR3 is CSVVKIGTDTQYF. The DNA for the CDR3 is TGCAGCGTTGTGAAGATTGGGACAGATACGCAGTATTTT.